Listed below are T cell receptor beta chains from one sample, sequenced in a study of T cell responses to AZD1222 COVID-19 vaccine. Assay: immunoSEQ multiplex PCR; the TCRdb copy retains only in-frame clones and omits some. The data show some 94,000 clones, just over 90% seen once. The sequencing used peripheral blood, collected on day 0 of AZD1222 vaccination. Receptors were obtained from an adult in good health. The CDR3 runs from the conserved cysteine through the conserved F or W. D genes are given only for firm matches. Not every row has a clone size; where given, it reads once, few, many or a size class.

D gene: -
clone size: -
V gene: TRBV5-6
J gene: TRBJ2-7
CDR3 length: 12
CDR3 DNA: TGTGCCAGCTCCACCGGTCCAAGGGAGCAGTACTTC
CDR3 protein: CASSTGPREQYF

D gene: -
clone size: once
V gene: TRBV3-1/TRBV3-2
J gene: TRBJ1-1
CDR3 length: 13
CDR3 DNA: TGTGCCAGCAGCCAAGTAATGAACACTGAAGCTTTCTTT
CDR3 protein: CASSQVMNTEAFF

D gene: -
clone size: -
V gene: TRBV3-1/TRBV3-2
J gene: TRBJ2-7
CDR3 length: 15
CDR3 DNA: TGTGCCAGCAGCCAGACATACGGGAGCGGGTACGAGCAGTACTTC
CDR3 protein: CASSQTYGSGYEQYF

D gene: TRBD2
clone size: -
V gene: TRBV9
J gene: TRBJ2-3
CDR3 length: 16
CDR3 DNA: TGTGCCAGCAGCGTATCCCAGCGGGGGTCCACAGATACGCAGTATTTT
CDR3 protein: CASSVSQRGSTDTQYF

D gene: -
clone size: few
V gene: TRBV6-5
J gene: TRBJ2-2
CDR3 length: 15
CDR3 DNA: TGTGCCAGCAGTCGACAGGCGCCGAACACCGGGGAGCTGTTTTTT
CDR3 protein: CASSRQAPNTGELFF

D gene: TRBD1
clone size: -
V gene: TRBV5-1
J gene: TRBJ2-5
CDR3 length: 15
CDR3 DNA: TGCGCCAGCAGCTGGATCAGGGGGCCGGGAGAGACCCAGTACTTC
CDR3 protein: CASSWIRGPGETQYF

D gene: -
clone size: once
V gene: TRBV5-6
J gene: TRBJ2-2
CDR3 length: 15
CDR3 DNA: TGTGCCAGCAGCAAGGCGTTTGGGGACACCGGGGAGCTGTTTTTT
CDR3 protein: CASSKAFGDTGELFF

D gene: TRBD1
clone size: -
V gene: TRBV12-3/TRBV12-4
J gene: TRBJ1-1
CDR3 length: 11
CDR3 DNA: TGTGCCAGCAGCCCCGGGACAGCGGCTTTCTTT
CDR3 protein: CASSPGTAAFF

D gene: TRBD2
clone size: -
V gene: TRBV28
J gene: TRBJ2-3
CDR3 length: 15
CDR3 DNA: TGTGCCAGCAGTTCGATAGCGGGAGGTCGTGATACGCAGTATTTT
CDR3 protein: CASSSIAGGRDTQYF

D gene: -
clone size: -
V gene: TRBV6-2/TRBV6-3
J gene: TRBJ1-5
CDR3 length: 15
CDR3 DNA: TGTGCCAGCAGTTACTCGAGTAAGGGCAATCAGCCCCAGCATTTT
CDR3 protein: CASSYSSKGNQPQHF

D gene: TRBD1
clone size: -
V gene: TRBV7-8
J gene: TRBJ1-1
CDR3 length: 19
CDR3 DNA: TGTGCCAGCAGCTTAGTCCACCAGGGGGCCGTACCCTTGAACACTGAAGCTTTCTTT
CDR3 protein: CASSLVHQGAVPLNTEAFF

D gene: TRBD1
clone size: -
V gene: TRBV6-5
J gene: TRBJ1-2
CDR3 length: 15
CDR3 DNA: TGTGCCAGCAGTATACAGGGGACCTTCGGGTATGGCTACACCTTC
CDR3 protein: CASSIQGTFGYGYTF

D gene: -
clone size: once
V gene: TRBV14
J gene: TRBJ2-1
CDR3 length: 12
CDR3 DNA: TGTGCCAGCAGCCAAGACAGAATACACCGGTTCTTC
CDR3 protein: CASSQDRIHRFF

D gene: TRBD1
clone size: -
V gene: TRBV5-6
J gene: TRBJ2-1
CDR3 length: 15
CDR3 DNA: TGTGCCAGCAGCCCGGGACAGGGGGCATACAATGAGCAGTTCTTC
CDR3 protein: CASSPGQGAYNEQFF

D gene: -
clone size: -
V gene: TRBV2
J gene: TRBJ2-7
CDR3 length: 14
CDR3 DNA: TGTGCCAGCAGTGAGTTAGGGACGGCTTCCGAGCAGTACTTC
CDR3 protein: CASSELGTASEQYF

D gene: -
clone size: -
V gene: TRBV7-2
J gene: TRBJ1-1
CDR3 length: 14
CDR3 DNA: TGTGCCAGCAGCTTGATGGGCCCGAACACTGAAGCTTTCTTT
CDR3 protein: CASSLMGPNTEAFF

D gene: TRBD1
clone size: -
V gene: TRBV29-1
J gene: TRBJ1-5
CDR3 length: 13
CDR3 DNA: TGCAGCGTTCGGACAGGGGTAAATCAGCCCCAGCATTTT
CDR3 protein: CSVRTGVNQPQHF

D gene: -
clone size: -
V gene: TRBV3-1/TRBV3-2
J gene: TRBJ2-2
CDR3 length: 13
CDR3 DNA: TGTGCCAGCAGCCACCCTTGGGGCGGGGAGCTGTTTTTT
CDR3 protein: CASSHPWGGELFF

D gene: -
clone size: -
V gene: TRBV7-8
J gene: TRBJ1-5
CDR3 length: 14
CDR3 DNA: TGTGCCAGCAGCTCCCGGACCAAGGATCAGCCCCAGCATTTT
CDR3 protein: CASSSRTKDQPQHF

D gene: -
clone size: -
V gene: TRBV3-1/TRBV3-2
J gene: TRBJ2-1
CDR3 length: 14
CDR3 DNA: TGTGCCAGCAGCCGAACGGGGCTTTTTGGTGAGCAGTTCTTC
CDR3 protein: CASSRTGLFGEQFF

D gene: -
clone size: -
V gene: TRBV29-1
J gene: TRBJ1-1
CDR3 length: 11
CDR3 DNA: TGCAGCGTTGTTGGGGGTACTGAAGCTTTCTTT
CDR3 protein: CSVVGGTEAFF

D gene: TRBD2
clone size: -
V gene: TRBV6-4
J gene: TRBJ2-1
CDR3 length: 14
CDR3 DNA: TGTGCCAGCAAGGCCCAGCGGGGGGCCAATGAGCAGTTCTTC
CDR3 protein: CASKAQRGANEQFF

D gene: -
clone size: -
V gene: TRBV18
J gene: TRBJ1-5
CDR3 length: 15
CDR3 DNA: TGTGCCAGCTCACCACGTGAGTCTATTGGGCAGCCCCAGCATTTT
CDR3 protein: CASSPRESIGQPQHF

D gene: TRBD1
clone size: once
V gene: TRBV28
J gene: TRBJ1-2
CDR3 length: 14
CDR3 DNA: TGTGCCAGCAGGCGACAGGGGATCCTCTATGGCTACACCTTC
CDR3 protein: CASRRQGILYGYTF

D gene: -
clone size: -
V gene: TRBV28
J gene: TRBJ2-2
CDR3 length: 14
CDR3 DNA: TGTGCCAGCAGGTCAGGGGAAAACACCGGGGAGCTGTTTTTT
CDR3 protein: CASRSGENTGELFF

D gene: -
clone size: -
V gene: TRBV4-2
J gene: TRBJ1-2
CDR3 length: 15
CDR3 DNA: TGTGCCAGCAGCCCTCGCCCAGACGACTCCCCGGGCTACACCTTC
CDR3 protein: CASSPRPDDSPGYTF

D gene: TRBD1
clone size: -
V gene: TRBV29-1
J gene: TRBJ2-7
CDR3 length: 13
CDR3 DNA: TGCAGCGTGGGACAGGGGGTCTCCTACGAGCAGTACTTC
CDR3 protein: CSVGQGVSYEQYF

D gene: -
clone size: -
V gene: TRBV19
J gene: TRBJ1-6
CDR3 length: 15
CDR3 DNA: TGTGCCAGTAGTATAGACAGTATCTATAATTCACCCCTCCACTTT
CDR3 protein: CASSIDSIYNSPLHF

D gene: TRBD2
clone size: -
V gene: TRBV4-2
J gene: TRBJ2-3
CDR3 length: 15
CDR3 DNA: TGTGCCAGCAGCCAAGGGACTAGCCGCACAGATACGCAGTATTTT
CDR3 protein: CASSQGTSRTDTQYF

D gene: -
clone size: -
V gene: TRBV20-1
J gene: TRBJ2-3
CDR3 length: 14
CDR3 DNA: TGCAGTGCTAGTGGGCGGCCTAGCACAGATACGCAGTATTTT
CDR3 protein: CSASGRPSTDTQYF

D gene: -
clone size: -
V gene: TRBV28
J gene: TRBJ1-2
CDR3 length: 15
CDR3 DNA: TGTGCCAGCAGCCAACCGGACTCCCCATTTTATGGCTACACCTTC
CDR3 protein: CASSQPDSPFYGYTF

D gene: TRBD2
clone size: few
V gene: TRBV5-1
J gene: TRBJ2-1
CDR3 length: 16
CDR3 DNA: TGCGCCAGCAGCCCCGGGACTAGCGTCTGGGTCAATGAGCAGTTCTTC
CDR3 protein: CASSPGTSVWVNEQFF

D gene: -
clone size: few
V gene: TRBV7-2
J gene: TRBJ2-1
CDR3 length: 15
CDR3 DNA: TGTGCCAGCAGCTTTTTCCACACAGGGACCAATGAGCAGTTCTTC
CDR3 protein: CASSFFHTGTNEQFF

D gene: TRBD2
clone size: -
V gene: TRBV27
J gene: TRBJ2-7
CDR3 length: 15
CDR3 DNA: TGTGCCAGCAGTTTAAGGTCGGGGGGCTCCTACGAGCAGTACTTC
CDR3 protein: CASSLRSGGSYEQYF

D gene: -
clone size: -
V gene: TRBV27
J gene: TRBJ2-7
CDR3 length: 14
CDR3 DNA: TGTGCCAGCAGTTTGGGCAGGCCTTCCTACGAGCAGTACTTC
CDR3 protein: CASSLGRPSYEQYF

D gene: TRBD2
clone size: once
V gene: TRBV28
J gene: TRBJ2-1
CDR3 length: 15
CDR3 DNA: TGTGCCAGCAGTTTATGGGCGGGAGAGGCAGGTGAGCAGTTCTTC
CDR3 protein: CASSLWAGEAGEQFF

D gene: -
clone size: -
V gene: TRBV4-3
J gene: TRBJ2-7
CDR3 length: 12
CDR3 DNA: TGCGCCAAGATATCGGGGCTTGTCGAGCAGTACTTC
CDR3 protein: CAKISGLVEQYF

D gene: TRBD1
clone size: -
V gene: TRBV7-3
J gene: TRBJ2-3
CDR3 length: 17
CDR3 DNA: TGTGCCAGCAGCTTTTCTACAGGGGGCTTGGGGACAGATACGCAGTATTTT
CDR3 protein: CASSFSTGGLGTDTQYF

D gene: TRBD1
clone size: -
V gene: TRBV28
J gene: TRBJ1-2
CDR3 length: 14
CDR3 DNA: TGTGCCAGCAGTCCTCCTGGACAGGCAAACGGCTACACCTTC
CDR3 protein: CASSPPGQANGYTF

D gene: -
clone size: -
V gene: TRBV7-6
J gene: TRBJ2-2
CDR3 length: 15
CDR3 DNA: TGTGCCAGCAGCCCCCAGCAGGGGATAACCGGGGAGCTGTTTTTT
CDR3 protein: CASSPQQGITGELFF

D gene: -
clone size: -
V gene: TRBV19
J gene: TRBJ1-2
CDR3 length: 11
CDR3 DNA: TGTGCCAGTAGGACGAGCGGTGGCTACACCTTC
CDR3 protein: CASRTSGGYTF

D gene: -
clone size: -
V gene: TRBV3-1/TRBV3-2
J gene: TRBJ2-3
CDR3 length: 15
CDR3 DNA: TGTGCCAGCAGCCAAGATCTACGATACACAGATACGCAGTATTTT
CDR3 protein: CASSQDLRYTDTQYF

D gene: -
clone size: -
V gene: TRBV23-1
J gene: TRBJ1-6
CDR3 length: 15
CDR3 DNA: TGCGCCAGCAGGGCAGAGATTTTGTACAATTCACCCCTCCACTTT
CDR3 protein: CASRAEILYNSPLHF

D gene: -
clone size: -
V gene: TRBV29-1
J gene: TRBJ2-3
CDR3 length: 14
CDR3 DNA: TGCAGCGTTGACTCCGACACCCGCACAGATACGCAGTATTTT
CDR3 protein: CSVDSDTRTDTQYF

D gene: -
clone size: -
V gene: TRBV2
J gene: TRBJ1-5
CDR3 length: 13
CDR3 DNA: TGTGCCAGCTACCTTGATAGCAATCAGCCCCAGCATTTT
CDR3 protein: CASYLDSNQPQHF